These 32 T cell receptor beta chains share one sample of origin, sequenced in a study of T cells in Graves' hyperthyroidism and ophthalmopathy (dated by TCRdb to between 2017 and 2020). Library generation was performed with multiplex PCR. The sequencer listed for this sample is Illumina HiSeq 2000. TCR beta CDR3 regions were amplified from RNA transcripts. The TCR CDR3 was subjected to a first round of RT-PCR using the HTBI primer set and the Qiagen OneStep RT-PCR kit. The public reads were run again by TCRdb, first through fastp at Q25 and then through MiXCR, and only productive beta chains were kept. Rows merge per CDR3 protein into single entries with the most common DNA and genes. The sample table contains 250,000 to 300,000 distinct CDR3 sequences; only one count was recorded for 15% to 20% of them. The ten most abundant clones make up under 40% of the sample. Sequencing was done on a sample of blood. These receptors were taken from a man in his fifties with Graves' ophthalmopathy.

This clonotype has just a few counts. This sequence joins TRBV6-1 and TRBJ2-1; possibly TRBD2 for D (5 bases). Per the germline V gene, CDR1 is MNHNS and CDR2 is SASEGT. Deletions cut 5 bases from V and 5 bases from J, with 10 bases between. This CDR3 contains 13 residues. The CDR3 coding sequence is TGTGCCAGCAGTAGGACTTCCGACAATGAGCAGTTCTTC. Its translation is CASSRTSDNEQFF.

The sample holds many counts of this clonotype. This chain joins TRBV5-1 and TRBJ1-5, with 7 bases matching TRBD1. The V segment lost 3 bases and the J segment 6 bases; nucleotides outside the gene matches: 9. CDR1 and CDR2 from the germline V gene are SGHRS and YFSETQ. The CDR3 extends over 15 amino acids. The CDR3 here is CASSSTGIDGQPQHF. The DNA for the CDR3 is TGCGCCAGCAGCTCGACAGGGATCGATGGTCAGCCCCAGCATTTT.

This clonotype was detected many times. The chain has TRBV3-1 and TRBJ1-1, with a possible D match to TRBD1 (5 bases). V was pared by 6 bases and J by 8 bases, with 10 bases between. The CDR3 spans 11 residues. Germline values: CDR1 LGHDT, CDR2 YNNKEL (reference sequence). This chain's CDR3 is CASSYRSEAFF. Written as DNA, the CDR3 is TGTGCCAGCAGTTACAGGTCGGAAGCTTTCTTT. Combining the CDR3 with reference TRBV3-1 and TRBJ1-1 gives the whole variable domain DTAVSQTPKYLVTQMGNDKSIKCEQNLGHDTMYWYKQDSKKFLKIMFSYNNKELIINETVPNRFSPKSPDKAHLNLHINSLELGDSAVYFCASSYRSEAFFGQGTRLTVV.

The sample holds a few counts of this clonotype. The chain employs TRBV5-4 and TRBJ2-7; TRBD2 agrees at 7 bases. CDR3 length: 16 amino acids. With V trimmed by 1 base and J by 2 bases, 9 bases remained unmatched. Germline V gene sequence: CDR1 SGHNT, CDR2 YYREEE (reference sequence). In DNA form, the CDR3 reads TGTGCCAGCAGCTTGCCAGGAGCGGGATTTACCTACGAGCAGTACTTC. Translating it yields CASSLPGAGFTYEQYF. Together with reference TRBV5-4 and TRBJ2-7, the CDR3 gives the full variable domain: ETGVTQSPTHLIKTRGQQVTLRCSSQSGHNTVSWYQQALGQGPQFIFQYYREEENGRGNFPPRFSGLQFPNYSSELNVNALELDDSALYLCASSLPGAGFTYEQYFGPGTRLTVT.

This clonotype was detected many times. The chain carries TRBV6-6 and TRBJ1-5, with TRBD1 matching over 7 bases. Germline-derived CDR1 and CDR2 are MNHNY and SVGAGI (reference sequence). V shed 0 bases and J 7 bases; nucleotides not matched to a gene: 6. The CDR3 runs to 15 residues. The CDR3 bases are TGTGCCAGCAGTTACTCACGGACAGGCGAGCAGCCCCAGCATTTT. It is translated as CASSYSRTGEQPQHF.

This clonotype showed up many times. This chain uses TRBV11-2 with TRBJ1-2; 7 bases are shared with TRBD1. V shed 3 bases and J 2 bases; nucleotides not matched to a gene: 9. This CDR3 has 16 amino acids. Germline loops: CDR1 SGHAT, CDR2 FQNNGV. The CDR3 DNA reads TGTGCCAGCAGCTTTGGACAGGAACCGGGGAACTATGGCTACACCTTC. It encodes CASSFGQEPGNYGYTF. Full variable domain (missing parts from reference TRBV11-2 and TRBJ1-2): EAGVAQSPRYKIIEKRQSVAFWCNPISGHATLYWYQQILGQGPKLLIQFQNNGVVDDSQLPKDRFSAERLKGVDSTLKIQPAKLEDSAVYLCASSFGQEPGNYGYTFGSGTRLTVV.

Regarding this clonotype: Being one base from a much bigger clone, this may be a read error. This chain connects TRBV12-3 or TRBV12-4 to TRBJ2-1, with 9 bases lining up with TRBD1. Trimming removed 2 bases from V and 12 bases from J; junction bases left unmatched: 8. This CDR3 has 14 amino acids. CDR3 sequence (DNA): TGTGCCAGCAGTTTAAACAGGGGGCAAGGTGGGCAGTTCTTC. Protein sequence: CASSLNRGQGGQFF.

This clonotype turned up a few times. The chain links TRBV5-4 to TRBJ2-1, with a tentative D call TRBD2 (5 bases). The CDR3 is 15 residues long. The germline V gene encodes CDR1 SGHNT and CDR2 YYREEE (reference sequence). With 0 bases removed from V and 10 bases from J, the gap between germline ends came to 17 bases. The CDR3 nucleotides read TGTGCCAGCAGCTTGGGGGGAGTAGGTGGTAGCGAGCAGTTCTTC. Residues: CASSLGGVGGSEQFF.

This clonotype was seen ten or more times. The chain links TRBV5-5 to TRBJ1-2, with TRBD1 matching over 8 bases. V lost 4 bases and J lost 5; bases outside the gene matches: 7. The CDR3 loop spans 14 amino acids. CDR1 and CDR2 from the germline V gene are SGHKS and YYEKEE (reference sequence). The CDR3: CASSDGQGNYGYTF. Here the CDR3 DNA reads TGTGCCAGCAGCGACGGACAGGGCAATTATGGCTACACCTTC.

The chain uses TRBV19 and TRBJ2-1; D is ambiguous. The CDR3 spans 19 residues. Trimming took 2 bases from V and 0 from J, leaving 20 bases between them. The germline gives CDR1 LNHDA, CDR2 SQIVND (reference sequence). The CDR3 protein is CASSIKLKSDSSSYNEQFF. CDR3 DNA: TGTGCCAGTAGTATAAAACTAAAGTCGGATTCTAGCTCCTACAATGAGCAGTTCTTC.

This clonotype was recorded at least ten times. This sequence joins TRBV11-2 and TRBJ2-5, with D uncertain. Germline V CDR1 and CDR2: SGHAT, FQNNGV. V dropped 4 bases and J dropped 5 bases, with 14 bases sitting between them. This CDR3 has 14 amino acids. CDR3 sequence reads: CASSSQAVGETQYF. CDR3 nucleotides: TGTGCCAGCAGCTCCCAAGCTGTGGGGGAGACCCAGTACTTC.

For this clonotype: The junction departs from germline at one end; a sequencing error may be responsible. The J gene is TRBJ2-1, the V gene TRBV5-4; D is unclear. The CDR3 has 12 amino acids. Per the germline V gene, CDR1 is SGHNT and CDR2 is YYREEE (reference sequence). As DNA, the CDR3 is TGTGCCAGCAGCCCCGAGCGCTTGGAGCGGTTCTTC. Protein: CASSPERLERFF.

This clonotype was found a few times. The chain recombines TRBV19 with TRBJ1-2; maybe TRBD1 (6 bases). Germline V gene data show CDR1 as LNHDA and CDR2 as SQIVND (reference sequence). The length of the CDR3 is 16 residues. V was trimmed by 3 bases and J by 6 bases, leaving 20 bases between them. In DNA form, the CDR3 reads TGTGCCAGTAGTATTCGAGGTGTCAGGGGACTGCATGGCTACACCTTC. Translation: CASSIRGVRGLHGYTF.

This clonotype was counted between two and nine times. V gene TRBV7-9 combines with J gene TRBJ2-2, with TRBD1 matching over 8 bases. The CDR3 sequence is 16 residues long. The V gene end was trimmed by 2 bases and the J gene end by 5 bases; junction bases not matched to a gene: 7. The germline gives CDR1 SEHNR, CDR2 FQNEAQ (reference sequence). CDR3 nucleotides: TGTGCCAGCAGCTTACCCCTGACAGGGGAAACCGGGGAGCTGTTTTTT. It is translated as CASSLPLTGETGELFF.

This clonotype appeared a few times. The V and J genes are TRBV30 and TRBJ2-5, with TRBD2 as a possible D gene (5 bases). Germline lookup yields CDR1 GTSNPN and CDR2 SVGIG (reference sequence). This CDR3 is 11 amino acids long. V dropped 5 bases and J dropped 4 bases, with 8 bases sitting between them. The CDR3 protein is CAWAGGETQYF. CDR3 sequence (DNA): TGTGCCTGGGCGGGCGGAGAGACCCAGTACTTC.

This clonotype was counted ten times or more. The V call is TRBV20-1, the J call TRBJ2-7; TRBD1 matches at 10 bases. Per germline, CDR1 DFQATT and CDR2 SNEGSKA (reference sequence). Germline trimming cut 2 bases from V and 5 bases from J; bases unmatched to any gene: 6. The CDR3 runs 14 residues. In DNA, the CDR3 is TGCAGTGCTAGATTGGGACAGGGGATCAACGAGCAGTACTTC. This encodes CSARLGQGINEQYF.

This clonotype was recorded many times. The chain employs TRBV12-3 or TRBV12-4 and TRBJ2-1, with TRBD2 identical over 8 bases. The CDR3 has 21 residues. The J segment lost 5 bases and the V segment lost 1 base, leaving 22 bases of the junction unmatched. The CDR3 protein is CASSLVLPGYRGSGSNNEQFF. CDR3 bases: TGTGCCAGCAGTTTAGTATTACCGGGCTACCGGGGCAGCGGGAGTAACAATGAGCAGTTCTTC.

This clonotype was counted only a few times. This chain joins TRBV20-1 and TRBJ2-1; no firm D call. CDR1 DFQATT and CDR2 SNEGSKA come from the germline V gene (reference sequence). The CDR3 is 14 residues long. V lost 2 bases and J lost 4, with 12 bases in between. CDR3 coding DNA: TGCAGTGCTAGACCCAGCGTGGGGTACAATGAGCAGTTCTTC. This translates into CSARPSVGYNEQFF.

V usage is TRBV12-3 or TRBV12-4 and J usage is TRBJ1-1, with 7 positions matching TRBD1. This CDR3 has 15 amino acids. Losses at the gene ends were 5 bases for V and 0 bases for J; bases not matched to a gene: 6. The CDR3 bases are TGTGCCAGCAGTCCCCTAGGGGGCCTGAACACTGAAGCTTTCTTT. This codes for CASSPLGGLNTEAFF.

In its sample, this clonotype was seen many times. The chain combines TRBV6-1 with TRBJ1-5, with D maybe TRBD1 (5 bases). This CDR3 comprises 15 residues. The V end lost 7 bases, the J end lost 5 bases, and 18 bases lay between the germline ends. CDR1 and CDR2 from the germline V gene are MNHNS and SASEGT. The CDR3 sequence: CASKLTGELHQPQHF. The CDR3 coding sequence is TGTGCCAGCAAGTTGACGGGGGAATTACATCAGCCCCAGCATTTT.

The table lists this clonotype with many counts. The genes are TRBV28 and TRBJ2-7, with D unclear. The germline V gene encodes CDR1 MDHEN and CDR2 SYDVKM. V was cut by 1 base and J by 4 bases, with 8 bases left in between. This CDR3 spans 13 amino acids. The CDR3 DNA reads TGTGCCAGCAGTTTATTTAGCTCTTACGAGCAGTACTTC. It codes for CASSLFSSYEQYF.

This clonotype was detected many times. V gene TRBV18 combines with J gene TRBJ1-1, with D possibly matching TRBD1 (6 bases). Trimming removed 6 bases at V and 7 bases at J, with 9 bases between. The CDR3 is 11 amino acids. CDR1 and CDR2 from the germline V gene are KGHSH and LQKENI. The CDR3 here is CASSPDSEAFF. The CDR3 nucleotides are TGTGCCAGCTCCCCGGACAGTGAAGCTTTCTTT.

This clonotype was seen many times. The V and J genes are TRBV20-1 and TRBJ2-2; 12 bases align to TRBD2. Germline CDR1 and CDR2: DFQATT and SNEGSKA (reference sequence). The CDR3 consists of 14 residues. V shed 6 bases and J 5 bases; nucleotides not matched to a gene: 4. DNA for the CDR3: TGCAGTGCCCAAGGGACTAGCGGGACCGGGGAGCTGTTTTTT. This encodes CSAQGTSGTGELFF.

J is TRBJ2-5 and V is TRBV3-1, with D possibly being TRBD1 or TRBD2 (5 bases each). This CDR3 spans 13 amino acids. Trimming left V 6 bases short and J 9 bases short, with 17 bases between. Per germline, CDR1 LGHDT and CDR2 YNNKEL (reference sequence). In DNA, the CDR3 is TGTGCCAGCAGAGGGCCTGGGGGTGAGGCCCAGTACTTC. This encodes CASRGPGGEAQYF.

The V call is TRBV30, the J call TRBJ2-1, with 11 bases that match TRBD2. Unmatched junction bases numbered 10, after V lost 7 bases and J lost 2 bases. CDR1 is GTSNPN and CDR2 is SVGIG in the germline V gene (reference sequence). This CDR3 region has 16 residues. The CDR3 DNA sequence: TGTGCCTCCCCCACTAGCGGGAGAGGGGCCTACAATGAGCAGTTCTTC. As protein: CASPTSGRGAYNEQFF.

This clonotype was recorded a few times. The gene calls are TRBV29-1 and TRBJ1-5; 7 bases match TRBD1. Trimming removed 6 bases from V and 4 bases from J; junction bases left unmatched: 3. Germline V lookup: CDR1 SQVTM, CDR2 ANQGSEA. The CDR3 totals 12 residues. CDR3 sequence: CSVKQGNQPQHF. The CDR3, as DNA: TGCAGCGTAAAACAGGGGAATCAGCCCCAGCATTTT. The whole variable domain, remainder taken from reference TRBV29-1 and TRBJ1-5, is SAVISQKPSRDICQRGTSLTIQCQVDSQVTMMFWYRQQPGQSLTLIATANQGSEATYESGFVIDKFPISRPNLTFSTLTVSNMSPEDSSIYLCSVKQGNQPQHFGDGTRLSIL.

This clonotype has a handful of counts. This chain uses TRBV30 with TRBJ2-3; 10 bases are shared with TRBD2. The J segment lost 4 bases and the V segment lost 7 bases, leaving 8 bases of the junction unmatched. Germline-derived CDR1 and CDR2 are GTSNPN and SVGIG (reference sequence). The CDR3 extends over 14 amino acids. Written as DNA, the CDR3 is TGTGCCTTAGGTTCTAGCGGGAGCTCAGATACGCAGTATTTT. Translating gives CALGSSGSSDTQYF.

This clonotype showed up many times. The chain joins TRBV9 to TRBJ1-2; 10 bases match TRBD1. In germline, CDR1 is SGDLS, CDR2 YYNGEE. The CDR3 extends over 15 amino acids. Losses at the gene ends were 3 bases for V and 5 bases for J; bases not matched to a gene: 7. In DNA form, the CDR3 reads TGTGCCAGCAGCGGACAGGGGGCATGGACGTATGGCTACACCTTC. Encoded protein: CASSGQGAWTYGYTF.

This clonotype was counted many times. The V and J genes are TRBV3-1 and TRBJ2-7; D tentatively fits TRBD1 or TRBD2 (6 bases each). Trimming stripped 4 bases from V and 4 bases from J, with 17 bases between. The CDR3 extends over 15 amino acids. From germline, CDR1 is LGHDT and CDR2 YNNKEL (reference sequence). The CDR3 sequence is CASSPSRGVRYEQYF. The CDR3 DNA reads as TGTGCCAGCAGCCCAAGTAGGGGGGTCCGGTACGAGCAGTACTTC.

This clonotype appeared many times. The chain uses TRBV24-1 and TRBJ2-1, with TRBD2 matching over 13 bases. CDR1 and CDR2 from the germline V gene are KGHDR and SFDVKD. This CDR3 is built from 22 residues. The V segment lost 2 bases and the J segment 4 bases; nucleotides outside the gene matches: 19. The CDR3 is CATSDWAAGTFGTSGDYNEQFF. The CDR3 region has the DNA TGTGCCACCAGTGATTGGGCAGCCGGGACGTTCGGGACTAGCGGGGATTACAATGAGCAGTTCTTC.

This clonotype has ten or more counts. For the CDR3, the DNA is TGTGCCAGCAGCTGGAAACAGGGACAAACTAATGAAAAACTGTTTTTT. The encoded protein is CASSWKQGQTNEKLFF. J is TRBJ1-4 and V is TRBV7-9; weak D call: TRBD1 (6 bases). The CDR3 spans 16 residues. Germline V gene lookup returns CDR1 SEHNR and CDR2 FQNEAQ (reference sequence). The V and J ends lost 4 bases and 1 base respectively, with 13 bases between them.

The chain combines TRBV18 with TRBJ2-7; 7 bases line up with TRBD2. The CDR3 loop spans 17 amino acids. CDR1 is KGHSH, CDR2 LQKENI, per germline. The V gene end was trimmed by 0 bases and the J gene end by 1 base; junction bases not matched to a gene: 9. CDR3 loop: CASSPPGDGGISYEQYF. As DNA, the CDR3 is TGTGCCAGCTCACCACCAGGGGACGGGGGGATATCCTACGAGCAGTACTTC.